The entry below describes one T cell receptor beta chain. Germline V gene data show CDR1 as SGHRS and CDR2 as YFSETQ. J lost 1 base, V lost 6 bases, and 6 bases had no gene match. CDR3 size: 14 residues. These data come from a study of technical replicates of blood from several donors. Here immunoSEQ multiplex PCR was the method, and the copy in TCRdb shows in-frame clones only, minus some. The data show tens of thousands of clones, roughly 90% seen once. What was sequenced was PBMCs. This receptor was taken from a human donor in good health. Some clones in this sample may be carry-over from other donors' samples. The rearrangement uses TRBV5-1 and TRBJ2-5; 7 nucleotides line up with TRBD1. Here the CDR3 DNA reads TGCGCCAGCACCCACAGGGGAATCCAAGAGACCCAGTACTTC. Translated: CASTHRGIQETQYF.